This T cell receptor (beta chain) was profiled in a study of shared clonotypes between healthy human individuals. Study-level information: Ranging from 18 to 49 in age, donors were two women and a few men. CD8 memory received one plate per donor, CD8 naive two, CD4 memory three and CD4 naive three.

This clone was observed a single time. A CD45RA+ naive subset and a CD45RA-negative memory subset were split from CD4+ cells. This CDR3 comprises 15 residues. From germline, CDR1 is SNHLY and CDR2 FYNNEI. V was shortened by 7 bases and J by 2 bases, with 18 bases between the two germline ends. TCRdb's table, derived via immunoSEQ multiplex PCR, lists solely in-frame clones and lacks some. The sample lists millions of clones, over 90% seen once, with 0.3% to 0.4% in the top ten. Sequenced material: naive CD4+ T cells from PBMCs. The subset: CD45RA+ positively selected. This chain connects TRBV2 to TRBJ2-7; possible D gene TRBD1, 6 bases. This TCR was sampled from a man aged 18 to 35 in good health. Some clones in this sample may be carry-over from other donors' samples. In DNA, the CDR3 is TGTGCCAGCATAGGAAGCAGGGGTGCTCCCTACGAGCAGTACTTC. It specifies CASIGSRGAPYEQYF. The full variable domain, rest sourced from reference TRBV2 and TRBJ2-7, is EPEVTQTPSHQVTQMGQEVILRCVPISNHLYFYWYRQILGQKVEFLVSFYNNEISEKSEIFDDQFSVERPDGSNFTLKIRSTKLEDSAMYFCASIGSRGAPYEQYFGPGTRLTVT.